This TCR beta chain is drawn from a study of resident and recirculating memory T cells in vitiligo. Study overall: Each patient gave two lesional and two nonlesional epidermal shave biopsies, plus PBMCs. Overall study findings and caveats: Different lesions suggested infiltration by different T cell clones.

About this clone: The antigen remains unidentified.

Trimming left V 3 bases short and J 0 bases short, with 19 bases between. CDR1 SGHNT and CDR2 YYREEE come from the germline V gene (reference sequence). There are 18 residues in the CDR3. Sequenced by immunoSEQ multiplex PCR; TCRdb stores in-frame clones only, minus some. Here the sample spans roughly 80,000 clones, 92% being singletons. V is TRBV5-4 and J is TRBJ1-3, with D perhaps matching TRBD1 (5 bases). The sample consisted of blood. The TCR comes from a male donor with vitiligo. The CDR3 nucleotides are TGTGCCAGCAGCTCGGCTAGAGCGGGGCTGGGCTCTGGAAACACCATATATTTT. It encodes CASSSARAGLGSGNTIYF.